The sequence of this TCR beta chain was determined in a study of cytomegalovirus exposure and HLA in healthy donors. Findings of the study overall: Productive status was seen about 90% or about 30% of the time for most TCR beta V segments in an earlier analysis. A later analysis reported that several of the most significant clusters appeared to be linked to common viral pathogens, among them Epstein-Barr virus.

The PCR employed 60 Vbeta primers together with 13 Jbeta primers. The protocol was immunoSEQ multiplex PCR, while the TCRdb copy is restricted to in-frame clones and leaves out a portion. The top ten clones hold approximately 3% of a sample with about 89,000 clones, 65% to 80% of them seen once. On this clone itself: Its antigen is currently unknown.

This clonotype was obtained from a man in his thirties or forties in good health and CMV-seronegative. Sequencing was done on a sample of PBMCs.

The CDR3 reads CASDTDRASSGANVLTF. The CDR3 coding sequence is TGTGCCAGTGACACGGACAGGGCCTCCTCTGGGGCCAACGTCCTGACTTTC. The chain links TRBV19 to TRBJ2-6, with 8 bases lining up with TRBD1. Germline assignment: CDR1 LNHDA and CDR2 SQIVND (reference sequence). Trimming at V came to 8 bases and at J to 0 bases, leaving 9 bases not matched to a gene. This CDR3 has 17 residues.